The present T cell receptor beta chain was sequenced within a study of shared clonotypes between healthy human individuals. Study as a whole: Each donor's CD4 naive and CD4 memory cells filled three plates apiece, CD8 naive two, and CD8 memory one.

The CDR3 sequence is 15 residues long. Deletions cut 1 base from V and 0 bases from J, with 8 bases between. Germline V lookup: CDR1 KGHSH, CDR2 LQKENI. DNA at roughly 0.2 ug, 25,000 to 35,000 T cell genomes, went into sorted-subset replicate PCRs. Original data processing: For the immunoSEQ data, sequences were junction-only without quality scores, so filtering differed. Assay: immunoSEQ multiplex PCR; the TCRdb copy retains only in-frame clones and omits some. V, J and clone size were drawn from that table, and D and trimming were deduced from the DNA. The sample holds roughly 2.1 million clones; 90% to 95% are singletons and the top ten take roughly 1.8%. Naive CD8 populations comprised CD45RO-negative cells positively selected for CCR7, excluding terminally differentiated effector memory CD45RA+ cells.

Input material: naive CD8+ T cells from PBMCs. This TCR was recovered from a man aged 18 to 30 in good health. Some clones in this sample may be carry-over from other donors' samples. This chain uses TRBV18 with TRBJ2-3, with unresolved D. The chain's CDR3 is CASSPRQLSTDTQYF. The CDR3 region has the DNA TGTGCCAGCTCACCACGGCAGCTTAGCACAGATACGCAGTATTTT.